These 2 T cell receptor beta chains originate from one sample sequenced in a study of cytomegalovirus exposure and HLA in healthy donors. The PCR used 60 Vbeta and 13 Jbeta primers. The table came from immunoSEQ multiplex PCR; TCRdb's copy has only in-frame clones and leaves some out. The table lists 180,000 or so clones, 82% of them singletons. The source material was PBMCs. These receptor sequences come from a man aged 40-49 years in good health and CMV-seronegative.

The chain is built from TRBV5-1 and TRBJ2-3; 8 positions agree with TRBD1. The V and J ends lost 6 bases and 7 bases, in that order; junction bases with no gene match: 10. Germline CDR1 SGHRS, CDR2 YFSETQ. The CDR3 runs to 14 residues. The CDR3 DNA sequence: TGCGCCAGCACACTCGACAGGGGAATGAATACGCAGTATTTT. Its translation: CASTLDRGMNTQYF.

The chain couples TRBV4-3 to TRBJ1-2, with 10 bases fitting TRBD1. The V gene end was trimmed by 4 bases and the J gene end by 6 bases; junction bases not matched to a gene: 5. This CDR3 has 14 residues. Germline assignment: CDR1 LGHNA and CDR2 YSLEER. The CDR3 DNA reads TGCGCCAGCAGCCTGACAGGGGGCCTAAATGGCTACACCTTC. Its translation: CASSLTGGLNGYTF.